These 8 T cell receptor beta chains originate from one sample sequenced in a study of identical twins. TCRdb reprocessed the 5' RACE reads via MiXCR and lists one record per CDR3 protein. The table lists 310,000 or so distinct CDR3 sequences, roughly 8.6% of them singletons. These data were also reused for a study on yellow fever vaccine responses in identical twins.

The sequenced material came from memory (CD45RO+) T cells sorted from blood. These receptors were collected from a woman between 18 and 30 years old in good health.

This clonotype has more than one count but fewer than ten. The chain employs TRBV27 and TRBJ2-5; the D call may be TRBD1 or TRBD2 (5 bases each). This CDR3 region has 13 residues. The V and J ends lost 6 bases and 4 bases respectively, with 12 bases between them. Per the germline V gene, CDR1 is MNHEY and CDR2 is SMNVEV (reference sequence). The CDR3 DNA reads as TGTGCCAGCAGCGGGACCGTCCGAGAGACCCAGTACTTC. It codes for CASSGTVRETQYF.

The gene calls are TRBV2 and TRBJ1-2; TRBD1 might be the D (5 bases). The length of the CDR3 is 14 residues. CDR1 and CDR2 from the germline V gene are SNHLY and FYNNEI. Trimming stripped 5 bases from V and 7 bases from J, with 17 bases between. CDR3 DNA sequence: TGTGCCAGCAGTCAGGGTGTTGGACGTGCTGGCTACACCTTC. It yields the protein CASSQGVGRAGYTF. The whole variable domain, remainder taken from reference TRBV2 and TRBJ1-2, is EPEVTQTPSHQVTQMGQEVILRCVPISNHLYFYWYRQILGQKVEFLVSFYNNEISEKSEIFDDQFSVERPDGSNFTLKIRSTKLEDSAMYFCASSQGVGRAGYTFGSGTRLTVV.

This clonotype was found many times. The chain has TRBV5-1 and TRBJ2-3, with TRBD1 as a possible D gene (6 bases). CDR3 size: 14 residues. Between the trimmed V and J ends, which lost 4 bases and 2 bases, there was a span of 11 bases. Germline lookup yields CDR1 SGHRS and CDR2 YFSETQ. CDR3 loop: CASSLGALTDTQYF. CDR3 DNA sequence: TGCGCCAGCAGCCTGGGGGCACTCACAGATACGCAGTATTTT.

This clonotype was picked up one time. This chain links TRBV20-1 with TRBJ2-2; 8 bases are shared with TRBD2. V shed 0 bases, J shed 4 bases, and the junction held 4 bases outside the gene matches. The CDR3 contains 15 residues. CDR1 is DFQATT and CDR2 is SNEGSKA in the germline V gene (reference sequence). The CDR3 nucleotides read TGCAGTGCTAGAGATCTCGGGAGGGGCACCGGGGAGCTGTTTTTT. It specifies CSARDLGRGTGELFF.

This clonotype was seen only a few times. The chain uses TRBV12-5 and TRBJ2-5; the D is unclear. Per germline, CDR1 LGHNT and CDR2 FRNRAP. This CDR3 contains 14 residues. Trimming removed 4 bases from V and 5 bases from J, with 14 bases in between. The CDR3 DNA is TGTGCTAGTGGTTCACCATTGGGCGTGGAGACCCAGTACTTC. This sequence encodes CASGSPLGVETQYF.

CDR3 sequence reads: CSAKEGRGPGELFF. CDR3 bases: TGCAGTGCTAAAGAAGGCAGGGGGCCCGGGGAGCTGTTTTTT. V is TRBV20-1 and J is TRBJ2-2; TRBD1 matches at 8 bases. The CDR3 sequence is 14 residues long. V lost 4 bases to trimming and J lost 6 bases; unmatched junction nucleotides: 7. CDR1 is DFQATT and CDR2 is SNEGSKA in the germline V gene (reference sequence).

The V call is TRBV7-3, the J call TRBJ1-1; tentative D call: TRBD1 (6 bases). The V end was cut by 1 base, the J end by 2 bases, with 14 bases between. Germline values: CDR1 SGHTA, CDR2 FQGTGA. The CDR3 contains 16 residues. CDR3 nucleotide sequence: TGTGCCAGCAGCTTAAGGCCCATACAGGGTAACACTGAAGCTTTCTTT. It translates to CASSLRPIQGNTEAFF.

The chain is built from TRBV25-1 and TRBJ2-7; the D gene could be TRBD1 or TRBD2 (5 bases each). Trimming shortened V by 9 bases and J by 2 bases, and 20 bases separated the two germline ends. This CDR3 has 15 residues. In germline, CDR1 is MGHDK, CDR2 SYGVNS. In DNA form, the CDR3 reads TGTGCCAGTTCCGGGACCTCATCCCTCCCCTACGAGCAGTACTTC. Its translation is CASSGTSSLPYEQYF.